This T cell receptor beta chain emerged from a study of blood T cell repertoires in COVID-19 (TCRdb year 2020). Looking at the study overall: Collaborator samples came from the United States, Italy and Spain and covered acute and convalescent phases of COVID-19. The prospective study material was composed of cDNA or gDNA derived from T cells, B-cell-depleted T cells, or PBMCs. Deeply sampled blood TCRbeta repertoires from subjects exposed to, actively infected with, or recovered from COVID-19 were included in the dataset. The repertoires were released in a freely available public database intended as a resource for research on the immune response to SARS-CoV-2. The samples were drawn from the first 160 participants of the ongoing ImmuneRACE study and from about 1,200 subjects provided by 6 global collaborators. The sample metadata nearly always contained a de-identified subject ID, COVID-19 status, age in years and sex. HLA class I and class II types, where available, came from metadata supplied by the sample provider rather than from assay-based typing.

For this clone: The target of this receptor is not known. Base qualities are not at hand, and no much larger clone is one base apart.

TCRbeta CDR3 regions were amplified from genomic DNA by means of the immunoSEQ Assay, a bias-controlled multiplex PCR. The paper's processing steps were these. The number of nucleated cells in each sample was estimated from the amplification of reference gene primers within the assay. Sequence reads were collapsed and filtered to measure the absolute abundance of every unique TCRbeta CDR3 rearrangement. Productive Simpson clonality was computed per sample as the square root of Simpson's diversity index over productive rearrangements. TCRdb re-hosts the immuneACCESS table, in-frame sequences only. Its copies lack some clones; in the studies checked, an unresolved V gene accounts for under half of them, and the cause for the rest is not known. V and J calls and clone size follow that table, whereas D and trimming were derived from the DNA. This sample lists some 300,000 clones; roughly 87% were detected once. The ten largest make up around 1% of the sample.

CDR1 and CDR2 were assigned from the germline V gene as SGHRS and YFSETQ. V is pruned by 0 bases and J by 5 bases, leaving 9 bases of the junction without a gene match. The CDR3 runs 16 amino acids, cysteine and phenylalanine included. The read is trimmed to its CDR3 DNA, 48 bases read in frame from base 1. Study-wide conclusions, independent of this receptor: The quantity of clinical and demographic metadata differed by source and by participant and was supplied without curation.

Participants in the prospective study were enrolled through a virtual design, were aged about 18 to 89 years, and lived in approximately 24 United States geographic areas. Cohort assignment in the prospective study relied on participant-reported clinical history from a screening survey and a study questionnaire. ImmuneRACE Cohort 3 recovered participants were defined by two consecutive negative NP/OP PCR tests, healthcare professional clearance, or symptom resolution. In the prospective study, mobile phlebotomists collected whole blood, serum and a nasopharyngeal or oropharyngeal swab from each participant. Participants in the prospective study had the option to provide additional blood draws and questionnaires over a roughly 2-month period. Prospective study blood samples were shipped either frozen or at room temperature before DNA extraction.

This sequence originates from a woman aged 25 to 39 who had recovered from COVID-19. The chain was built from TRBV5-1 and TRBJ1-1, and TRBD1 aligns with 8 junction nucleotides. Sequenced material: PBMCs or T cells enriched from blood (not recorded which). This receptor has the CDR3 CASSLGQGMGRTEAFF. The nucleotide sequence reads TGCGCCAGCAGCTTGGGACAGGGGATGGGTCGAACTGAAGCTTTCTTT.